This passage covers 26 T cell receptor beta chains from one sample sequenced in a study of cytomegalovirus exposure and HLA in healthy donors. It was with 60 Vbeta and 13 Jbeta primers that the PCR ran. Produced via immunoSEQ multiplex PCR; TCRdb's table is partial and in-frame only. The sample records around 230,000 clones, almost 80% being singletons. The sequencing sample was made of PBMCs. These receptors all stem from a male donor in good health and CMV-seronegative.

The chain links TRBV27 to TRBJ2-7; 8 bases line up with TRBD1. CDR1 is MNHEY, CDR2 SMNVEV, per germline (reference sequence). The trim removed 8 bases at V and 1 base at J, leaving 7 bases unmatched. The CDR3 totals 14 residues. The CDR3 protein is CASSRQGMSYEQYF. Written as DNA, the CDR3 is TGTGCCAGCTCCAGACAGGGGATGTCCTACGAGCAGTACTTC.

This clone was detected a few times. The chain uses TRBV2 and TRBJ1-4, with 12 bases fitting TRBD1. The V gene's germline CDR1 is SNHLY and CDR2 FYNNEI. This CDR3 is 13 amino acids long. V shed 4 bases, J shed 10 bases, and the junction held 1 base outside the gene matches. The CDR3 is CASSGDRGRKLFF. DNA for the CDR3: TGTGCCAGCAGTGGGGACAGGGGGCGAAAACTGTTTTTT.

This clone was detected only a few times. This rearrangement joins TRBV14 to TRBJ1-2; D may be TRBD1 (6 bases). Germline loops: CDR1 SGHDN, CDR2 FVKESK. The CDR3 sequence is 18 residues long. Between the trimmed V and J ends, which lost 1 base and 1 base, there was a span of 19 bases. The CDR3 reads CASSQGWGRKVFNYGYTF. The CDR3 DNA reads TGTGCCAGCAGCCAAGGATGGGGGCGGAAGGTCTTTAACTATGGCTACACCTTC.

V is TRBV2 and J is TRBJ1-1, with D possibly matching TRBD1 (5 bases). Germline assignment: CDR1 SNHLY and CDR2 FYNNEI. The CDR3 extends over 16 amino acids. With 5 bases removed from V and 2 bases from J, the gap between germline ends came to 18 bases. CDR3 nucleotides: TGTGCCAGCAGTCAGTGGGCAGGGTTTGTCAACACTGAAGCTTTCTTT. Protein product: CASSQWAGFVNTEAFF. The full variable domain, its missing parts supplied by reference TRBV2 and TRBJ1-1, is EPEVTQTPSHQVTQMGQEVILRCVPISNHLYFYWYRQILGQKVEFLVSFYNNEISEKSEIFDDQFSVERPDGSNFTLKIRSTKLEDSAMYFCASSQWAGFVNTEAFFGQGTRLTVV.

CDR3 residues: CASSDSTSGRGEQFF. CDR3 nucleotides: TGTGCCAGCAGTGACTCGACTAGCGGGAGGGGTGAGCAGTTCTTC. The J gene is TRBJ2-1, the V gene TRBV6-4, with 14 bases that match TRBD2. The CDR3 length is 15 residues. Germline V gene sequence: CDR1 MRHNA, CDR2 SNTAGT. V trimming: 0 bases; J trimming: 9 bases; junction bases outside the gene matches: 1.

CDR3: CASRGQADYGYTF. The CDR3 nucleotides read TGTGCCAGCAGGGGACAGGCGGACTATGGCTACACCTTC. J is TRBJ1-2 and V is TRBV6-5; TRBD1 matches 8 bases. Losses at the gene ends were 6 bases for V and 3 bases for J; bases not matched to a gene: 3. The CDR3 covers 13 residues. Germline CDR1 and CDR2: MNHEY and SVGAGI.

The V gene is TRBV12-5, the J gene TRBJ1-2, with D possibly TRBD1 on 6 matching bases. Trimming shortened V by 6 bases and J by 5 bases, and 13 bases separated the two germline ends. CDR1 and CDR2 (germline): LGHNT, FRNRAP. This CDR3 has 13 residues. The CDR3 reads CASGTLQGYGYTF. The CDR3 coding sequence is TGTGCTAGTGGCACCCTTCAGGGGTATGGCTACACCTTC.

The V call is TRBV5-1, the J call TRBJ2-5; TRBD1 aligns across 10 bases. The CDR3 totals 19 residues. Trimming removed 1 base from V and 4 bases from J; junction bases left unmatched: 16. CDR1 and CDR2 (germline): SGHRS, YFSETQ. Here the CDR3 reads CASSLRIGTGAKGRETQYF. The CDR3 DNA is TGCGCCAGCAGCTTGAGGATCGGGACAGGGGCCAAGGGTAGAGAGACCCAGTACTTC.

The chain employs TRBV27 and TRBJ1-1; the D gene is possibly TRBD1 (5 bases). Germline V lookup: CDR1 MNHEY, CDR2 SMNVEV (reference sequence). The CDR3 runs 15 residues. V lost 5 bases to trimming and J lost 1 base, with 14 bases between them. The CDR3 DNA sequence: TGTGCCAGCAGTCCTGGGGGAGGAACGAACACTGAAGCTTTCTTT. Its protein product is CASSPGGGTNTEAFF.

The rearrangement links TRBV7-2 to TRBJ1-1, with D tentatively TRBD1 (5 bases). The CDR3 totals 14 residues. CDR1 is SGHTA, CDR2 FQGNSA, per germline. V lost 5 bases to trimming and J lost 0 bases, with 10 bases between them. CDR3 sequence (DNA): TGTGCCAGCAGCCCGGGGGGGTTGAACACTGAAGCTTTCTTT. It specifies CASSPGGLNTEAFF. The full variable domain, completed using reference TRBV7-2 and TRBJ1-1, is GAGVSQSPSNKVTEKGKDVELRCDPISGHTALYWYRQSLGQGLEFLIYFQGNSAPDKSGLPSDRFSAERTGGSVSTLTIQRTQQEDSAVYLCASSPGGLNTEAFFGQGTRLTVV.

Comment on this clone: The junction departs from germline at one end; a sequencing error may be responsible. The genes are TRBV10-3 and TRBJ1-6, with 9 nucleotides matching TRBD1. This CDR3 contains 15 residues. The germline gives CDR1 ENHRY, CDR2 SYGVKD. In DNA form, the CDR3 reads TGTGCCATCAGTGGGGGACAGGGAGGTAATTCACCCCTTCACTTT. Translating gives CAISGGQGGNSPLHF.

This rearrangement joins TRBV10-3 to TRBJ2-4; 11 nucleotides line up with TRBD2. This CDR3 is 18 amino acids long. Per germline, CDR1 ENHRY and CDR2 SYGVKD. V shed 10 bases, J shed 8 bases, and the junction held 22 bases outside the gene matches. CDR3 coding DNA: TGTGCCAGTCGAGGAGGTGAGGGGCTGGGACTAGCGGTGGACATTCAGTACTTC. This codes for CASRGGEGLGLAVDIQYF.

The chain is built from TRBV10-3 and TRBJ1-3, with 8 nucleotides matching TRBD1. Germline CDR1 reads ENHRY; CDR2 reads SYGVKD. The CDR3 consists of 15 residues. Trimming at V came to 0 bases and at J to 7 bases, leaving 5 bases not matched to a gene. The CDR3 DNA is TGTGCCATCAGTGAGTCGACAGGGGCGGGCAACACCATATATTTT. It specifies CAISESTGAGNTIYF.

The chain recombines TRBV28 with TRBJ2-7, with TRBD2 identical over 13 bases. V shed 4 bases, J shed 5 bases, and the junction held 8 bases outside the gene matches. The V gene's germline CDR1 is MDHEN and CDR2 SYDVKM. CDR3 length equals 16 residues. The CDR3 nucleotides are TGTGCCAGCAGTTCTCCCTGGACTAGCGGGAGCCACGAGCAGTACTTC. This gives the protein CASSSPWTSGSHEQYF.

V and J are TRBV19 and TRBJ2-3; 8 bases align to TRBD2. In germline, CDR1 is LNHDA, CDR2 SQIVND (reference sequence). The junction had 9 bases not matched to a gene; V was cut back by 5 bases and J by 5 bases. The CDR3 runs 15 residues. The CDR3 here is CASSPSRGEKDTQYF. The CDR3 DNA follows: TGTGCCAGTAGTCCCTCGCGGGGGGAGAAAGATACGCAGTATTTT.

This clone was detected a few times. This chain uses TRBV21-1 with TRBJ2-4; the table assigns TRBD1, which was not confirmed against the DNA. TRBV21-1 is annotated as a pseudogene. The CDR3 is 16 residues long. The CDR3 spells CASSKVGSDTKNIQYF. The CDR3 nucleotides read TGTGCCAGCAGCAAAGTGGGTTCGGACACCAAAAACATTCAGTACTTC.

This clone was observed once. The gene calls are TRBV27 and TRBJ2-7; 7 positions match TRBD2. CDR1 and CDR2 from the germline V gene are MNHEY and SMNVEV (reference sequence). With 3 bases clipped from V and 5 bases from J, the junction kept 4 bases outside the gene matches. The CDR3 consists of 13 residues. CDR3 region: CASSLVTSHEQYF. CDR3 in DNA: TGTGCCAGCAGTTTGGTGACTAGCCACGAGCAGTACTTC.

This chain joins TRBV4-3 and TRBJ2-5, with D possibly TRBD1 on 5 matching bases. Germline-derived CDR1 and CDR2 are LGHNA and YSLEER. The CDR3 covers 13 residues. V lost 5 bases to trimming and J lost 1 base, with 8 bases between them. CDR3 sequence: CASSARAQETQYF. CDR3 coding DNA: TGCGCCAGCAGCGCCAGGGCCCAAGAGACCCAGTACTTC.

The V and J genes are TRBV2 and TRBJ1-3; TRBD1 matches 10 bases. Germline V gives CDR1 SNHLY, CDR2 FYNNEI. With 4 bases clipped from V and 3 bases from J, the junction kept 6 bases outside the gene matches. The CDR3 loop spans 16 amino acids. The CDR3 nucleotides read TGTGCCAGCAGTGTAGACAGGGGGCGAGGTGGAAACACCATATATTTT. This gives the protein CASSVDRGRGGNTIYF.

Written as DNA, the CDR3 is TGCGCCAGCAGCCTTACGGGGTCGGGGTACGAGCAGTACTTC. Its protein is CASSLTGSGYEQYF. The V and J genes are TRBV5-1 and TRBJ2-7; possible D gene TRBD2, 5 bases. The CDR3 is made up of 14 amino acids. Trimming shortened V by 4 bases and J by 4 bases, and 15 bases separated the two germline ends. Per the germline V gene, CDR1 is SGHRS and CDR2 is YFSETQ.

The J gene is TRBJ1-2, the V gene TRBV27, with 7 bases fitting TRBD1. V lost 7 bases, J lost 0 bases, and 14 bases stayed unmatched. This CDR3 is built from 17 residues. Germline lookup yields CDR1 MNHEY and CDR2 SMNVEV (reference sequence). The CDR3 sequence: CASTLTGLGTANYGYTF. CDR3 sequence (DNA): TGTGCCAGCACCCTGACAGGGCTGGGTACGGCTAACTATGGCTACACCTTC.

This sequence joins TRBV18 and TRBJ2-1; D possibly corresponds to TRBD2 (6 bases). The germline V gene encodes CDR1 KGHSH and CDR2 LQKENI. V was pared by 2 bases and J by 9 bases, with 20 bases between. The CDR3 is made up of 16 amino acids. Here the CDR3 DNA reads TGTGCCAGCTCACCAAGAACTAGCTTCGATTCGGGTGAGCAGTTCTTC. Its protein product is CASSPRTSFDSGEQFF. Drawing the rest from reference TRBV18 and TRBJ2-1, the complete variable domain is NAGVMQNPRHLVRRRGQEARLRCSPMKGHSHVYWYRQLPEEGLKFMVYLQKENIIDESGMPKERFSAEFPKEGPSILRIQQVVRGDSAAYFCASSPRTSFDSGEQFFGPGTRLTVL.

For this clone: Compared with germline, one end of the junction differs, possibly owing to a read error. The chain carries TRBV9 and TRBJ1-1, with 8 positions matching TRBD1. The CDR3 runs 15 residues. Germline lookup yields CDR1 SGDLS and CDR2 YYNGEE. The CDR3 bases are TGTGCCAGTAGCGCAAGGACAGGGTGGAACACTGAAGCTTTCTTT. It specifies CASSARTGWNTEAFF.

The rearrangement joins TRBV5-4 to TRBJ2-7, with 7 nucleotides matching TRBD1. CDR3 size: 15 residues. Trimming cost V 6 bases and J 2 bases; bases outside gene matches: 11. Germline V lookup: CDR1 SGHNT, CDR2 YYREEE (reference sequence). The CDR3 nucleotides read TGTGCCAGCACCACGAACAGGGGAATGACCTACGAGCAGTACTTC. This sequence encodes CASTTNRGMTYEQYF.

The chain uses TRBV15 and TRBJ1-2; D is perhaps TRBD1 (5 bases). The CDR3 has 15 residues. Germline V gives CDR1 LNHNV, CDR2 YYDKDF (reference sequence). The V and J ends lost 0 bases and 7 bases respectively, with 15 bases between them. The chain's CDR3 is CATSRDLAGRGGYTF. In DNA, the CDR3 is TGTGCCACCAGCAGAGATCTTGCAGGGCGAGGTGGCTACACCTTC.

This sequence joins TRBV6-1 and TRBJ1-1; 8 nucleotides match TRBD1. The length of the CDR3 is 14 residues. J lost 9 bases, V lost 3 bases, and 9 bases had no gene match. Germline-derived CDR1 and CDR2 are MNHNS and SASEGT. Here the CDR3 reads CASSDPGQGRQAFF. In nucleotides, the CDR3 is TGTGCCAGCAGTGACCCTGGACAGGGACGCCAAGCTTTCTTT.